These 3 T cell receptor beta chains came from one sample sequenced in a study of blood T cell repertoires in COVID-19. Assay: immunoSEQ multiplex PCR; the TCRdb copy retains only in-frame clones and omits some. Of about 230,000 clones in the sample, around four fifths were seen once. Sequenced input: peripheral blood. Receptor source: a man of 80 years or more with acute or convalescent COVID-19.

The V gene is TRBV19, the J gene TRBJ1-2, with 9 bases identical to TRBD1. V gave up 7 bases and J gave up 5 bases; unmatched junction bases: 11. Germline V gives CDR1 LNHDA, CDR2 SQIVND (reference sequence). There are 15 residues in the CDR3. DNA of the CDR3: TGTGCCAGTACCCCACTAAGGGACAGGGAATATGGCTACACCTTC. It translates to CASTPLRDREYGYTF.

This clone has only a few counts. The chain employs TRBV18 and TRBJ2-7; TRBD2 matches at 9 bases. V shed 1 base, J shed 1 base, and the junction held 5 bases outside the gene matches. Looked up from germline, CDR1 is KGHSH and CDR2 is LQKENI. The length of the CDR3 is 16 residues. The CDR3 loop reads CASSPQERGVSYEQYF. In nucleotides, the CDR3 is TGTGCCAGCTCACCACAGGAGCGGGGGGTTTCCTACGAGCAGTACTTC.

The genes are TRBV19 and TRBJ1-1, with D hard to call. CDR3 length equals 13 residues. Per the germline V gene, CDR1 is LNHDA and CDR2 is SQIVND (reference sequence). V lost 3 bases and J lost 1, with 6 bases in between. This CDR3 is CASSMRGNTEAFF. Here the CDR3 DNA reads TGTGCCAGTAGTATGCGGGGGAACACTGAAGCTTTCTTT.